This T cell receptor (beta chain) was retrieved from a study of response to subunit inactivated influenza vaccine. This clonotype was seen ten or more times. In TCRdb, the RT-PCR reads were re-called with MiXCR into one record per CDR3 protein. The sample consists of around 320,000 distinct CDR3 sequences, about 20% of them appearing once. CDR3 length equals 17 residues. Unmatched junction bases numbered 6, after V lost 4 bases and J lost 3 bases. Germline-derived CDR1 and CDR2 are SGHTA and FQGNSA. Specimen: PBMCs from blood, collected about 20 months after vaccination. This sequence was found in a man aged 50-75 years who received an inactivated influenza vaccine. The V call is TRBV7-2, the J call TRBJ2-4, with 13 bases that match TRBD2. The DNA of the CDR3 is TGTGCCAGCAGCTCTAACGGACTAGCGGGAGTCAAAAACATTCAGTACTTC. It specifies CASSSNGLAGVKNIQYF.